Listed below are T cell receptor beta chains from one sample, sequenced in a study of regulatory T cells in long-lasting Graves disease. MiXCR, applied by TCRdb to the multiplex PCR reads, yields one record per CDR3 protein. The data contain around 500,000 distinct CDR3 sequences, about 16% of them singletons. These data were also reused for a study on T cells in Graves' hyperthyroidism and ophthalmopathy.

This specimen consisted of peripheral blood mononuclear cells (PBMCs), obtained at new diagnosis, from a patient treated with antithyroid drugs. These receptors all stem from a woman aged 35-60 years with Graves disease. Each CDR3 is given without its conserved first and last residue. Some rows have no size entry. The others give once, few or many, or a class for an expanded clone.

J	V	size	CDR3
TRBJ2-3	TRBV9	few	ASSVGQNTQY
TRBJ1-2	TRBV30	few	ACPRGYGYT
TRBJ2-1	TRBV5-1	-	ASSLQAEQF
TRBJ1-1	TRBV12-3/TRBV12-4	many	ASKDALRSTEAF
TRBJ1-1	TRBV6-2/TRBV6-3	many	ASRLRRNSDTEAF
TRBJ2-2	TRBV12-3/TRBV12-4	many	ASSLGIRSGELF
TRBJ2-3	TRBV2	few	ASSEAPGRADTQY
TRBJ2-7	TRBV20-1	-	SASSSRGSYEQY
TRBJ1-1	TRBV4-1	-	ASSHRKQGRVGAF
TRBJ1-6	TRBV15	-	ATSAQGGGSPLH
TRBJ2-2	TRBV5-6	few	ASSLPSGGTGELF
TRBJ1-1	TRBV18	-	ASSLSPKNTEAF
TRBJ2-1	TRBV10-3	many	ATKGLNEQF
TRBJ1-1	TRBV9	few	ASSAGHRDTEAF
TRBJ2-3	TRBV14	few	ASSQDLGTGRSADTQY
TRBJ2-1	TRBV19	-	ASRASGGLYEQF
TRBJ2-1	TRBV7-6	-	ASSLRARHNEQF
TRBJ2-3	TRBV7-3	-	ASSSPSGNTDTQY
TRBJ2-5	TRBV12-3/TRBV12-4	many	ASSLGRGLAAETQY
TRBJ2-3	TRBV12-3/TRBV12-4	many	ASRAGTDTQY
TRBJ1-1	TRBV28	many	ASTPLRGIMNTEAF
TRBJ2-2	TRBV27	-	ASSPDWATNTGELF
TRBJ2-5	TRBV6-1	-	ASSELGAGGQVAQY
TRBJ2-2	TRBV6-5	few	ASSYATREGPGELF
TRBJ2-7	TRBV7-6	many	ASSFWMSEQY
TRBJ1-3	TRBV12-3/TRBV12-4	many	ASSRTTGNTIY
TRBJ2-3	TRBV12-5	few	ASAKDSYYTDTQY
TRBJ2-5	TRBV20-1	many	SARDVPYGRGVETQY
TRBJ1-6	TRBV6-1	few	ASGSLGLLSPLH
TRBJ1-5	TRBV4-2	-	ASSQDLGWPQH
TRBJ2-1	TRBV18	few	ASSPSLTGTLYNEQF
TRBJ1-1	TRBV12-3/TRBV12-4	many	ASIPGQGAGDTEAF
TRBJ2-3	TRBV2	many	ASSESEWGPGTDTQY
TRBJ2-1	TRBV20-1	many	SAIRNEQF
TRBJ1-6	TRBV2	many	ASSEVVTGGNSPLH
TRBJ1-2	TRBV11-2	many	ASSSGATLIYGYT
TRBJ2-7	TRBV6-5	many	ASSYGGPYEQY
TRBJ1-1	TRBV10-3	many	AISGSTGATEAF
TRBJ2-1	TRBV6-1	few	ASSARSNEQF
TRBJ1-6	TRBV5-1	-	ASSFDRGEVSPLH
TRBJ2-1	TRBV5-1	many	ASSWDIYNEQF
TRBJ2-2	TRBV12-3/TRBV12-4	few	ASRLSRENTGELF
TRBJ1-5	TRBV12-3/TRBV12-4	few	ASSRTGGGSNQPQH
TRBJ2-3	TRBV12-3/TRBV12-4	many	ASSFTSGGGDTQY
TRBJ1-2	TRBV4-1	-	ASSQDAGTDYGYT
TRBJ2-7	TRBV10-2	once	ASGTGDEQY
TRBJ2-2	TRBV3-1	many	ASSNRTGSTGELF
TRBJ2-3	TRBV6-2/TRBV6-3	-	ASSYGLAGGRDTQY
TRBJ1-6	TRBV27	few	ARIRVSVSPLH
TRBJ1-4	TRBV9	few	ASSVGGSVATNEKLF
TRBJ2-3	TRBV20-1	-	SAMDTIADTQY
TRBJ1-2	TRBV3-1	-	ASSQEVRGLLYGYT
TRBJ1-5	TRBV18	few	ASTSQGVGQPQH
TRBJ2-3	TRBV20-1	many	SAREVGESTDTQY
TRBJ2-2	TRBV12-3/TRBV12-4	-	ASSLKASGGAGELF
TRBJ2-1	TRBV6-1	-	ASRGQIQPDEQF
TRBJ2-5	TRBV3-1	many	ASSQPGETQY
TRBJ2-3	TRBV20-1	many	SAVGLRTDTQY
TRBJ2-1	TRBV12-3/TRBV12-4	many	ASSLEASGGHNEQF
TRBJ2-3	TRBV2	many	ASTRDFRPDTQY